Listed below are T cell receptor beta chains from one sample, sequenced in a study of STAT3 mutations in large granular lymphocyte leukemia. Repertoires were generated with immunoSEQ multiplex PCR, while TCRdb's copy carries only in-frame clones and drops some. The sample holds tens of thousands of clones, about 95% seen once. The sequencing sample was made of peripheral blood mononuclear cells. All receptors derive from a man aged 35 to 55 with T-cell large granular lymphocyte leukemia. Some clones in this sample may be carry-over from other donors' samples. Both conserved end residues are part of each CDR3. Fields, in order: CDR3 protein, V gene.

CDR3 protein: CASSRDPGQGAHGELFF; V gene: TRBV7-9
CDR3 protein: CASTIQGGGEQFF; V gene: TRBV6-6
CDR3 protein: CASSPRRDRWGNTGELFF; V gene: TRBV19
CDR3 protein: CASSLLSPPYEQYF; V gene: TRBV7-9
CDR3 protein: CASSQTGTGLFSNQPQHF; V gene: TRBV7-2
CDR3 protein: CASSMGGDSNQPQHF; V gene: TRBV7-2
CDR3 protein: CASSVGRGGPQETQYF; V gene: TRBV9
CDR3 protein: CASSQSETYNEQFF; V gene: TRBV23-1
CDR3 protein: CASTGHNGETNTIYF; V gene: TRBV7-9
CDR3 protein: CASGINRDPGNTIYF; V gene: TRBV9
CDR3 protein: CASSLETPRGHNEAFF; V gene: TRBV27
CDR3 protein: CASSSTGASIEQYF; V gene: TRBV5-1
CDR3 protein: CSVEHRERLYGYTF; V gene: TRBV29-1
CDR3 protein: CASRQKGLDRGGGYTF; V gene: TRBV7-9